This entry concerns a single T cell receptor (beta chain). In the original workflow: The authors estimated nucleated cell counts from reference gene primer amplification. Clones were sequenced by immunoSEQ multiplex PCR, and TCRdb holds only the in-frame ones, with some missing. That table furnishes V, J and clone size, whereas the DNA furnished D and trimming. The sample includes 300,000 to 350,000 clones, about nine tenths of them seen just once. This specimen comes from a study of blood T cell repertoires in COVID-19. Looking at the study overall: Material from acute and convalescent COVID-19 was sourced from the United States, Italy and Spain. Sources were T cells, B-cell-depleted T cells, or PBMCs; the material itself was cDNA or gDNA.

Germline lookup yields CDR1 SGHNT and CDR2 YENEEA. This CDR3 contains 15 residues. V trimming: 4 bases; J trimming: 9 bases; junction bases outside the gene matches: 9. The material sequenced was peripheral blood. This TCR came from a woman in her 70s with COVID-19, enrolled during active disease. The rearrangement uses TRBV11-3 and TRBJ2-1; TRBD1 agrees at 10 bases. DNA for the CDR3: TGTGCCAGCAGCTCTCGACAGGGGGCCCATAGTGAGCAGTTCTTC. Amino acid sequence: CASSSRQGAHSEQFF.